The 30 T cell receptor beta chains below were found in one sample sequenced in a study of blood T cell repertoires in COVID-19 (dated by TCRdb to about 2020). Library generation was performed with the immunoSEQ multiplex PCR assay. As stored in TCRdb, this immuneACCESS dataset retains in-frame rearrangements with V and J assigned. A fraction of the clones does not appear; measured against another copy, unresolved V genes explain less than half of the discrepancy, and the remainder lacks a known reason. Counted in this sample were hundreds of thousands of clones; 75% to 90% of them appeared once. Approximately 7.6% of the sample rests with the top ten. Sequencing was done on a sample of peripheral blood. These receptors were taken from a man aged 55 to 69 who had recovered from COVID-19.

The chain carries TRBV27 and TRBJ2-7; D not certain. There are 15 residues in the CDR3. Per the germline V gene, CDR1 is MNHEY and CDR2 is SMNVEV (reference sequence). The V end was cut by 8 bases, the J end by 0 bases, with 17 bases between. As DNA, the CDR3 is TGTGCCAGCGGAAACCTAGAAGGATCCTCCTACGAGCAGTACTTC. Amino acid sequence: CASGNLEGSSYEQYF.

The chain joins TRBV29-1 to TRBJ1-2; 7 bases match TRBD1. The CDR3 totals 13 residues. The germline CDR1 and CDR2 sequences are SQVTM and ANQGSEA. The V and J ends lost 3 bases and 8 bases, in that order; junction bases with no gene match: 9. CDR3 region: CSVDRAGGNGYTF. CDR3 bases: TGCAGCGTTGATCGGGCAGGGGGGAACGGCTACACCTTC.

This clone came up once. The V call is TRBV3-1 (or the pseudogene TRBV3-2), the J call TRBJ1-6, with TRBD1 matching over 7 bases. Germline V lookup: CDR1 LGHDT, CDR2 YNNKEL (reference sequence). This CDR3 is built from 15 residues. The V and J ends lost 1 base and 10 bases, in that order; junction bases with no gene match: 7. CDR3 amino acids: CASSQGPGGLSPLHF. In DNA, the CDR3 is TGTGCCAGCAGCCAAGGCCCAGGGGGACTCTCACCCCTCCACTTT.

The chain is built from TRBV27 and TRBJ1-5; no clear D. V was pared by 8 bases and J by 5 bases, with 10 bases between. The CDR3 is 12 residues long. Germline CDR1 MNHEY, CDR2 SMNVEV (reference sequence). CDR3 residues: CASGQVDQPQHF. The CDR3 bases are TGTGCCAGCGGGCAGGTAGATCAGCCCCAGCATTTT.

In the case of this clone: Other DNA sequences in the same sample also yield this CDR3. This chain joins TRBV7-2 and TRBJ1-5, with D uncertain. This CDR3 spans 13 amino acids. Per the germline V gene, CDR1 is SGHTA and CDR2 is FQGNSA. V dropped 1 base and J dropped 6 bases, with 7 bases sitting between them. The DNA for the CDR3 is TGTGCCAGCAGCTTAGATCGGGGTCAGCCCCAGCATTTT. Protein sequence: CASSLDRGQPQHF. Full variable domain (remainder filled in from reference TRBV7-2 and TRBJ1-5): GAGVSQSPSNKVTEKGKDVELRCDPISGHTALYWYRQSLGQGLEFLIYFQGNSAPDKSGLPSDRFSAERTGGSVSTLTIQRTQQEDSAVYLCASSLDRGQPQHFGDGTRLSIL.

The chain has TRBV6-6 and TRBJ2-5; 13 bases are a match to TRBD2. This CDR3 region has 15 residues. Germline loops: CDR1 MNHNY, CDR2 SVGAGI (reference sequence). Trimming cost V 5 bases and J 9 bases; bases outside gene matches: 9. In nucleotides, the CDR3 is TGTGCCAGCAGTGGGCGGACTAGCGGGGGCCCCCCCCAGTACTTC. This translates into CASSGRTSGGPPQYF.

The genes are TRBV6-6 and TRBJ2-3; maybe TRBD2 (5 bases). The germline CDR1 and CDR2 sequences are MNHNY and SVGAGI (reference sequence). Trimming took off 10 bases at V and 2 bases at J, with 13 bases between the two ends. The CDR3 has 13 residues. The CDR3 reads CATFGEFTDTQYF. DNA for the CDR3: TGTGCCACCTTTGGGGAGTTCACAGATACGCAGTATTTT.

This chain links TRBV24-1 with TRBJ2-3; D ambiguous. Trimming shortened V by 4 bases and J by 4 bases, and 11 bases separated the two germline ends. There are 14 residues in the CDR3. CDR1 is KGHDR, CDR2 SFDVKD, per germline. CDR3 nucleotide sequence: TGTGCCACCAGTGACGCACGAGTAGCAGATACGCAGTATTTT. Translated, it gives CATSDARVADTQYF.

This rearrangement joins TRBV6-2 or TRBV6-3 to TRBJ2-1; maybe TRBD1 (6 bases). The V gene's germline CDR1 is MNHEY and CDR2 SVGEGT. CDR3 size: 16 residues. The V gene lost 2 bases and the J gene lost 5 bases, with 16 bases spanning the gap. For the CDR3, the DNA is TGTGCCAGCAGTTACCCACAAGGGGACACCAACAATGAGCAGTTCTTC. Its translation is CASSYPQGDTNNEQFF.

V and J are TRBV28 and TRBJ2-3; D is perhaps TRBD2 (6 bases). The CDR3 contains 17 residues. V was shortened by 5 bases and J by 2 bases, with 20 bases between the two germline ends. Germline V gene data show CDR1 as MDHEN and CDR2 as SYDVKM. As DNA, the CDR3 is TGTGCCAGCAGTCCCCCTTGGGGCGGGGCCTTCACAGATACGCAGTATTTT. This sequence encodes CASSPPWGGAFTDTQYF.

The chain employs TRBV5-1 and TRBJ2-5; perhaps TRBD1 as D (5 bases). The CDR3 has 14 amino acids. V was cut by 0 bases and J by 2 bases, with 8 bases left in between. Germline CDR1 and CDR2: SGHRS and YFSETQ. The CDR3, as DNA: TGCGCCAGCAGCTTGGTGACAGCTCAAGAGACCCAGTACTTC. Translation gives CASSLVTAQETQYF.

This clone appeared once. This sequence joins TRBV10-3 and TRBJ2-1; D gene uncertain. From germline, CDR1 is ENHRY and CDR2 SYGVKD. Trimming left V 2 bases short and J 9 bases short, with 17 bases between. The CDR3 contains 15 residues. CDR3 residues: CAISEDRVPPREQFF. Written as DNA, the CDR3 is TGTGCCATCAGTGAGGACCGGGTACCCCCCCGTGAGCAGTTCTTC.

The chain employs TRBV3-1 (or the pseudogene TRBV3-2) and TRBJ2-7, with TRBD2 as a possible D gene (6 bases). The CDR3 is 13 residues long. The V gene's germline CDR1 is LGHDT and CDR2 YNNKEL (reference sequence). Trimming took off 6 bases at V and 5 bases at J, with 14 bases between the two ends. CDR3 loop: CASRLASGHEQYF. The CDR3 DNA follows: TGTGCCAGCAGACTAGCCTCTGGCCACGAGCAGTACTTC.

The chain recombines TRBV6-4 with TRBJ2-7, with D possibly being TRBD1 (5 bases). The ends were cut back, 10 bases at V and 3 bases at J, with 19 bases in the middle. Germline lookup yields CDR1 MRHNA and CDR2 SNTAGT. The length of the CDR3 is 14 residues. CDR3 nucleotides: TGTGCCACCCATACTCGAGTTCAGGGCTACGAGCAGTACGTC. Translated: CATHTRVQGYEQYV.

The chain combines TRBV6-5 with TRBJ1-2; D not certain. This CDR3 is built from 13 residues. The V end lost 5 bases, the J end lost 1 base, and 8 bases lay between the germline ends. Looked up from germline, CDR1 is MNHEY and CDR2 is SVGAGI. The CDR3 DNA sequence: TGTGCCAGCAGTCGCCAGGTTAACTATGGCTACACCTTC. Amino acids: CASSRQVNYGYTF.

J is TRBJ2-3 and V is TRBV5-6, with D unresolved. Deletions cut 1 base from V and 0 bases from J, with 3 bases between. The germline CDR1 and CDR2 sequences are SGHDT and YYEEEE. This CDR3 has 13 residues. The CDR3 nucleotides read TGTGCCAGCAGCTTGACAAGCACAGATACGCAGTATTTT. Amino acids: CASSLTSTDTQYF.

The V call is TRBV18, the J call TRBJ2-2; perhaps TRBD2 as D (5 bases). This CDR3 contains 14 residues. V was trimmed by 5 bases and J by 4 bases, leaving 11 bases between them. From germline, CDR1 is KGHSH and CDR2 LQKENI. CDR3: CASSEGPFTGELFF. The CDR3 DNA sequence: TGTGCCAGCTCAGAGGGCCCGTTCACCGGGGAGCTGTTTTTT.

The chain employs TRBV9 and TRBJ1-6; a weak D match, TRBD1 (5 bases). The CDR3 runs to 15 residues. Trimming removed 0 bases at V and 9 bases at J, with 13 bases between. Germline CDR1 is SGDLS and CDR2 is YYNGEE. In DNA, the CDR3 is TGTGCCAGCAGCGTAGGTGCAGGGAACGGTTCACCCCTCCACTTT. This gives the protein CASSVGAGNGSPLHF.

This chain links TRBV20-1 with TRBJ1-1; the D gene is possibly TRBD1 (5 bases). This CDR3 is built from 11 residues. Between the trimmed V and J ends, which lost 2 bases and 8 bases, there was a span of 9 bases. Germline V CDR1 and CDR2: DFQATT, SNEGSKA (reference sequence). The CDR3, as DNA: TGCAGTGCTAGAAAGACAGAAGAAGCTTTCTTT. Protein: CSARKTEEAFF.

CDR3 sequence: CASGPPRSLNTEAFF. As DNA, the CDR3 is TGTGCTAGTGGTCCCCCCCGTAGCCTGAACACTGAAGCTTTCTTT. The chain has TRBV12-5 and TRBJ1-1; D unclear. The ends were cut back, 5 bases at V and 0 bases at J, with 13 bases in the middle. CDR1 LGHNT and CDR2 FRNRAP come from the germline V gene. CDR3 length equals 15 residues.

This clone was found once. The gene calls are TRBV11-2 and TRBJ2-2, with 7 bases lining up with TRBD1. Looked up from germline, CDR1 is SGHAT and CDR2 is FQNNGV. The CDR3 totals 17 residues. With V trimmed by 1 base and J by 2 bases, 7 bases remained unmatched. The DNA for the CDR3 is TGTGCCAGCAGCTTAGCCCCTGACAGGGCAAACACCGGGGAGCTGTTTTTT. Its protein is CASSLAPDRANTGELFF.

CDR3 amino acids: CASSTGTAHSGANVLTF. In nucleotides, the CDR3 is TGTGCCAGCAGCACTGGGACAGCCCACTCTGGGGCCAACGTCCTGACTTTC. The chain carries TRBV7-9 and TRBJ2-6; TRBD1 agrees at 7 bases. After removal of 5 bases from V and 0 bases from J, the junction contained 7 bases not matched to a gene. The CDR3 covers 17 residues. Germline CDR1 reads SEHNR; CDR2 reads FQNEAQ (reference sequence).

This sequence joins TRBV14 and TRBJ2-3; TRBD1 might be the D (6 bases). Germline V gene lookup returns CDR1 SGHDN and CDR2 FVKESK. CDR3 length equals 14 residues. V dropped 5 bases and J dropped 2 bases, with 11 bases sitting between them. Here the CDR3 reads CASSTGHLTDTQYF. In nucleotides, the CDR3 is TGTGCCAGCAGCACGGGACATCTCACAGATACGCAGTATTTT.

J is TRBJ1-3 and V is TRBV9; D is ambiguous. Germline V lookup: CDR1 SGDLS, CDR2 YYNGEE. The CDR3 covers 14 residues. V shed 5 bases and J shed 4 bases, with 13 bases lying between them. The chain's CDR3 is CASSRSKLGNTIYF. In DNA form, the CDR3 reads TGTGCCAGCAGTCGGTCCAAACTAGGAAACACCATATATTTT.

The chain couples TRBV27 to TRBJ1-2; TRBD1 matches at 8 bases. Germline V gene data show CDR1 as MNHEY and CDR2 as SMNVEV (reference sequence). This CDR3 has 13 residues. Losses at the gene ends were 10 bases for V and 5 bases for J; bases not matched to a gene: 9. DNA of the CDR3: TGTGCCATAAGGGACAGGAGAGGGTATGGCTACACCTTC. As protein: CAIRDRRGYGYTF.

This rearrangement joins TRBV6-6 to TRBJ2-7; tentative D call: TRBD1 (5 bases). CDR1 MNHNY and CDR2 SVGAGI come from the germline V gene (reference sequence). The CDR3 runs 13 residues. Trimming took off 2 bases at V and 2 bases at J, with 7 bases between the two ends. Here the CDR3 reads CASSYGRAYEQYV. The CDR3 DNA reads as TGTGCCAGCAGTTACGGCAGGGCCTACGAGCAGTACGTC.

This sequence joins TRBV19 and TRBJ2-3; 9 positions match TRBD1. From germline, CDR1 is LNHDA and CDR2 SQIVND (reference sequence). This CDR3 has 15 amino acids. V dropped 6 bases and J dropped 0; count of bases not matched to a gene: 4. For the CDR3, the DNA is TGTGCCAGTAGGGGACAGGGTCTGAGCACAGATACGCAGTATTTT. Translating gives CASRGQGLSTDTQYF. Filled out from reference TRBV19 and TRBJ2-3, the complete variable domain reads DGGITQSPKYLFRKEGQNVTLSCEQNLNHDAMYWYRQDPGQGLRLIYYSQIVNDFQKGDIAEGYSVSREKKESFPLTVTSAQKNPTAFYLCASRGQGLSTDTQYFGPGTRLTVL.

J is TRBJ1-6 and V is TRBV2; D unresolved. V was clipped by 8 bases and J by 7 bases, with 12 bases between them. The CDR3 is 13 residues long. The V gene's germline CDR1 is SNHLY and CDR2 FYNNEI. The CDR3 spells CASGRRANSPLHF. CDR3 coding DNA: TGTGCCAGCGGCCGGAGGGCGAATTCACCCCTCCACTTT.

This chain connects TRBV3-1 (or the pseudogene TRBV3-2) to TRBJ2-5, with D tentatively TRBD1 (5 bases). Trimming shortened V by 6 bases and J by 7 bases, and 6 bases separated the two germline ends. The CDR3 length is 10 residues. Germline CDR1 is LGHDT and CDR2 is YNNKEL (reference sequence). In DNA, the CDR3 is TGTGCCAGCAGTCAGGGGACCCAGTACTTC. Amino acids: CASSQGTQYF.

This clone was counted a single time. The J gene is TRBJ1-3, the V gene TRBV7-8; D gene uncertain. The CDR3 runs to 11 residues. V shed 9 bases and J shed 0 bases, with 3 bases lying between them. Germline V gene data show CDR1 as SGHVS and CDR2 as FQNEAQ. The CDR3 reads CASISGNTIYF. The DNA of the CDR3 is TGTGCCAGTATCTCTGGAAACACCATATATTTT. Together with reference TRBV7-8 and TRBJ1-3, the CDR3 gives the full variable domain: GAGVSQSPRYKVAKRGQDVALRCDPISGHVSLFWYQQALGQGPEFLTYFQNEAQLDKSGLPSDRFFAERPEGSVSTLKIQRTQQEDSAVYLCASISGNTIYFGEGSWLTVV.